Listed here are 17 T cell receptor beta chains from one sample, sequenced in a study of blood T cell repertoires in COVID-19. The table came from immunoSEQ multiplex PCR; TCRdb's copy has only in-frame clones and leaves some out. Found here are approximately 35,000 clones, 70% to 90% of them singletons; the top ten hold roughly 9.1%. The sequenced sample consisted of peripheral blood. Receptors originate from a man older than 75 with active COVID-19.

The chain uses TRBV28 and TRBJ2-7; 9 bases fit TRBD1. Per the germline V gene, CDR1 is MDHEN and CDR2 is SYDVKM. The CDR3 runs to 16 residues. The V gene end was trimmed by 6 bases and the J gene end by 0 bases; junction bases not matched to a gene: 9. The CDR3 sequence: CASSDPGQGLSYEQYF. CDR3 DNA: TGTGCCAGCAGCGATCCGGGACAGGGTCTCTCCTACGAGCAGTACTTC.

CDR3 region: CAISTSIFYGYTF. Here the CDR3 DNA reads TGTGCCATCAGTACTTCGATTTTCTATGGCTACACCTTC. The J gene is TRBJ1-2, the V gene TRBV10-3; D remains ambiguous. CDR3 length equals 13 residues. Germline-derived CDR1 and CDR2 are ENHRY and SYGVKD. The V and J ends lost 5 bases and 4 bases respectively, with 11 bases between them.

This clone has a single count. V gene TRBV7-8 combines with J gene TRBJ1-6, with TRBD1 matching over 8 bases. This CDR3 is built from 18 residues. After removal of 0 bases from V and 4 bases from J, the junction contained 8 bases not matched to a gene. CDR1 is SGHVS and CDR2 is FQNEAQ in the germline V gene. As DNA, the CDR3 is TGTGCCAGCAGCTTAGCCCAGGGGGCAAGCTTGTATAATTCACCCCTCCACTTT. It codes for CASSLAQGASLYNSPLHF.

This chain joins TRBV5-4 and TRBJ2-5, with 7 bases lining up with TRBD2. CDR3 size: 16 residues. Germline V gives CDR1 SGHNT, CDR2 YYREEE (reference sequence). The ends lost 4 bases at V and 1 base at J; junction bases unmatched: 10. CDR3 amino acids: CASSGWGIAGQETQYF. CDR3 nucleotides: TGTGCCAGCAGCGGGTGGGGGATAGCGGGCCAAGAGACCCAGTACTTC.

This chain connects TRBV5-5 to TRBJ2-3, with D perhaps matching TRBD1 (5 bases). The germline CDR1 and CDR2 sequences are SGHKS and YYEKEE (reference sequence). The V gene lost 4 bases and the J gene lost 4 bases, with 10 bases spanning the gap. The CDR3 has 13 residues. The CDR3 DNA reads as TGTGCCAGCAGCCAATGGGGCCCAGATACGCAGTATTTT. Translating it yields CASSQWGPDTQYF.

V is TRBV10-3 and J is TRBJ2-3, with TRBD2 identical over 13 bases. CDR1 is ENHRY, CDR2 SYGVKD, per germline. The trim removed 9 bases at V and 0 bases at J, leaving 12 bases unmatched. This CDR3 comprises 18 residues. The CDR3 here is CAISPGLAGKSSTDTQYF. As DNA, the CDR3 is TGTGCCATTTCCCCGGGACTAGCGGGGAAATCTAGCACAGATACGCAGTATTTT.

This chain joins TRBV11-3 and TRBJ1-6; tentative D call: TRBD1 (5 bases). Looked up from germline, CDR1 is SGHNT and CDR2 is YENEEA. V was pared by 0 bases and J by 0 bases, with 12 bases between. The CDR3 is made up of 18 amino acids. The chain's CDR3 is CASSLDLTVRSYNSPLHF. The CDR3 DNA sequence: TGTGCCAGCAGCTTAGATCTGACAGTCCGCTCCTATAATTCACCCCTCCACTTT.

The chain employs TRBV7-6 and TRBJ2-5, with 8 bases matching TRBD2. CDR3 size: 16 residues. Germline-derived CDR1 and CDR2 are SGHVS and FNYEAQ. V lost 1 base, J lost 7 bases, and 11 bases stayed unmatched. CDR3 DNA sequence: TGTGCCAGCAGCTTAGAAGGCTCGAGCGGGGGTGGGACCCAGTACTTC. This encodes CASSLEGSSGGGTQYF.

This chain links TRBV9 with TRBJ2-3; 11 nucleotides align to TRBD2. The CDR3 totals 14 residues. With V trimmed by 0 bases and J by 11 bases, 5 bases remained unmatched. Germline lookup yields CDR1 SGDLS and CDR2 YYNGEE. CDR3 nucleotide sequence: TGTGCCAGCAGCGTAGGATTAGCGGGGGGGAAGCAGTATTTT. Translated, it gives CASSVGLAGGKQYF.

This chain joins TRBV19 and TRBJ2-7; 11 bases align to TRBD2. This CDR3 contains 15 residues. The germline V gene encodes CDR1 LNHDA and CDR2 SQIVND (reference sequence). V shed 4 bases and J 3 bases; nucleotides not matched to a gene: 5. CDR3 region: CASSKTSGAFYEQYF. CDR3 in DNA: TGTGCCAGTAGTAAGACTAGCGGGGCGTTCTACGAGCAGTACTTC.

V usage is TRBV2 and J usage is TRBJ2-1, with D maybe TRBD1 (6 bases). The CDR3 is 14 amino acids. CDR1 and CDR2 from the germline V gene are SNHLY and FYNNEI. Trimming removed 5 bases at V and 3 bases at J, with 11 bases between. The CDR3 loop is CASSIRTDYNEQFF. The CDR3 region has the DNA TGTGCCAGCAGTATCCGGACAGACTACAATGAGCAGTTCTTC.

The V and J genes are TRBV7-3 and TRBJ2-3; D possibly corresponds to TRBD1 (6 bases). Trimming shortened V by 4 bases and J by 6 bases, and 8 bases separated the two germline ends. The germline CDR1 and CDR2 sequences are SGHTA and FQGTGA. The CDR3 spans 12 residues. The CDR3 here is CASSSQGDTQYF. CDR3 nucleotides: TGTGCCAGCAGCTCCCAGGGGGATACGCAGTATTTT. Drawing the rest from reference TRBV7-3 and TRBJ2-3, the complete variable domain is GAGVSQTPSNKVTEKGKYVELRCDPISGHTALYWYRQSLGQGPEFLIYFQGTGAADDSGLPNDRFFAVRPEGSVSTLKIQRTERGDSAVYLCASSSQGDTQYFGPGTRLTVL.

The genes are TRBV15 and TRBJ2-1, with TRBD2 matching over 9 bases. CDR1 LNHNV and CDR2 YYDKDF come from the germline V gene (reference sequence). The ends lost 0 bases at V and 0 bases at J; junction bases unmatched: 0. The CDR3 contains 16 residues. The CDR3 loop reads CATSRERGGSYNEQFF. The CDR3 DNA follows: TGTGCCACCAGCAGAGAGCGGGGGGGCTCCTACAATGAGCAGTTCTTC. Looking up the rest from reference TRBV15 and TRBJ2-1 gives the full variable domain: DAMVIQNPRYQVTQFGKPVTLSCSQTLNHNVMYWYQQKSSQAPKLLFHYYDKDFNNEADTPDNFQSRRPNTSFCFLDIRSPGLGDTAMYLCATSRERGGSYNEQFFGPGTRLTVL.

This rearrangement joins TRBV29-1 to TRBJ1-1; D is perhaps TRBD1 (6 bases). V lost 6 bases and J lost 1, with 18 bases in between. This CDR3 spans 15 amino acids. Per the germline V gene, CDR1 is SQVTM and CDR2 is ANQGSEA. The CDR3 spells CSVQVQGSPNTEAFF. The CDR3, as DNA: TGCAGCGTGCAAGTACAGGGTTCGCCGAACACTGAAGCTTTCTTT.

The gene calls are TRBV6-1 and TRBJ1-4; D call uncertain. The germline V gene encodes CDR1 MNHNS and CDR2 SASEGT. This CDR3 is built from 13 residues. V shed 1 base and J shed 4 bases, with 4 bases lying between them. Here the CDR3 DNA reads TGTGCCAGCAGTGAAGTTAATAATGAAAAACTGTTTTTT. This sequence encodes CASSEVNNEKLFF.

This chain uses TRBV3-1 (or the pseudogene TRBV3-2) with TRBJ2-3; D is unclear. CDR1 is LGHDT and CDR2 is YNNKEL in the germline V gene (reference sequence). This CDR3 comprises 14 residues. The V end lost 3 bases, the J end lost 1 base, and 8 bases lay between the germline ends. CDR3 sequence (DNA): TGTGCCAGCAGCCAGGTTAGCCGCACAGATACGCAGTATTTT. Translated, it gives CASSQVSRTDTQYF.

This chain connects TRBV19 to TRBJ2-5, with TRBD1 matching over 8 bases. From germline, CDR1 is LNHDA and CDR2 SQIVND (reference sequence). The CDR3 runs to 14 residues. Trimming cost V 6 bases and J 0 bases; bases outside gene matches: 3. CDR3 region: CASSPGGYQETQYF. The DNA of the CDR3 is TGTGCCAGTAGCCCAGGGGGCTACCAAGAGACCCAGTACTTC.